The 18 T cell receptor beta chains below were found in one sample sequenced in a study of identical twins. From the 5' RACE reads, TCRdb called clonotypes with MiXCR, one entry per CDR3 protein. The sample includes around 340,000 distinct CDR3 sequences, approximately 10% of them seen just once. Sequenced: naive T cells sorted from blood. The origin of the receptors is a woman in her forties or fifties in good health.

This clonotype was observed a few times. The CDR3 loop reads CASSYLGPGANVLTF. The DNA of the CDR3 is TGTGCCAGCAGTTACTTGGGCCCTGGGGCCAACGTCCTGACTTTC. The gene calls are TRBV6-5 and TRBJ2-6; D gene uncertain. This CDR3 has 15 amino acids. V was shortened by 1 base and J by 2 bases, with 6 bases between the two germline ends. Germline CDR1 MNHEY, CDR2 SVGAGI.

This sequence joins TRBV29-1 and TRBJ2-1; D unclear. The V end was cut by 4 bases, the J end by 6 bases, with 13 bases between. Germline V gene sequence: CDR1 SQVTM, CDR2 ANQGSEA. The CDR3 is 13 residues long. In DNA, the CDR3 is TGCAGCGTTGGAAGGGTTGTTTCCAATGAGCAGTTCTTC. Amino acid sequence: CSVGRVVSNEQFF.

This clonotype was found many times. V gene TRBV28 combines with J gene TRBJ2-4, with D hard to call. CDR1 is MDHEN and CDR2 is SYDVKM in the germline V gene. V lost 6 bases, J lost 0 bases, and 12 bases lay in between. The CDR3 covers 15 residues. The CDR3 nucleotides are TGTGCCAGCAGCCCCCCGACTGTAGCCAAAAACATTCAGTACTTC. It encodes CASSPPTVAKNIQYF.

V is TRBV6-2 or TRBV6-3 and J is TRBJ2-2; no clear D gene. V was cut by 8 bases and J by 7 bases, with 8 bases left in between. Germline CDR1 reads MNHEY; CDR2 reads SVGEGT. The CDR3 is 11 residues long. The CDR3 nucleotides are TGTGCCAGCGGTCCCGGCGGGGAGCTGTTTTTT. This sequence encodes CASGPGGELFF.

There are a few counts of this clonotype. The CDR3 spells CASSWGPGRLHEQFF. Here the CDR3 DNA reads TGTGCCAGCAGCTGGGGGCCGGGGCGGTTGCATGAGCAGTTCTTC. The rearrangement uses TRBV7-8 and TRBJ2-1; D might be TRBD1 (6 bases). The CDR3 has 15 amino acids. The V end was cut by 4 bases, the J end by 8 bases, with 18 bases between. Germline assignment: CDR1 SGHVS and CDR2 FQNEAQ.

This clonotype has a count of ten or more. The chain employs TRBV6-6 and TRBJ1-4; perhaps TRBD1 as D (6 bases). The CDR3 covers 13 residues. CDR1 is MNHNY and CDR2 is SVGAGI in the germline V gene (reference sequence). The V end was cut by 7 bases, the J end by 12 bases, with 18 bases between. CDR3 sequence: CASNPIGGRELFF. The CDR3 coding sequence is TGTGCCAGCAACCCCATCGGGGGCAGGGAACTGTTTTTT.

This chain uses TRBV20-1 with TRBJ2-7; 9 nucleotides match TRBD2. Germline V gene lookup returns CDR1 DFQATT and CDR2 SNEGSKA (reference sequence). There are 15 residues in the CDR3. Trimming took 4 bases from V and 4 from J; bases not matched to a gene: 11. The CDR3 DNA reads TGCAGTGCTACATTAAGCGGGAGGATAAGGTACGAGCAGTACTTC. Its translation: CSATLSGRIRYEQYF.

Many counts were recorded for this clonotype. This chain uses TRBV5-1 with TRBJ2-1; TRBD2 agrees at 11 bases. Per the germline V gene, CDR1 is SGHRS and CDR2 is YFSETQ. The CDR3 is 14 residues long. V gave up 5 bases and J gave up 7 bases; unmatched junction bases: 5. The CDR3 region has the DNA TGCGCCAGCAGGAAGGTAGCGGGAGGGAATGAGCAGTTCTTC. Its protein product is CASRKVAGGNEQFF.

This clonotype occurred a few times. CDR3 sequence (DNA): TGTGCCAGCAGCTTAGAAGGAGCGGGAGCTAGCGAGCAGTACGTC. It encodes CASSLEGAGASEQYV. The chain carries TRBV11-2 and TRBJ2-7; 8 positions match TRBD2. V gave up 0 bases and J gave up 6 bases; unmatched junction bases: 7. This CDR3 comprises 15 residues. The germline CDR1 and CDR2 sequences are SGHAT and FQNNGV.

This clonotype was seen only a few times. This chain links TRBV6-5 with TRBJ2-1; the D gene is possibly TRBD2 (5 bases). From germline, CDR1 is MNHEY and CDR2 SVGAGI. Trimming took off 2 bases at V and 6 bases at J, with 14 bases between the two ends. There are 15 residues in the CDR3. CDR3 nucleotide sequence: TGTGCCAGCAGTTACGTGGGAGCCGGACCCAATGAGCAGTTCTTC. It yields the protein CASSYVGAGPNEQFF.

In this sample, this clonotype turned up many times. This chain joins TRBV4-1 and TRBJ2-1; 10 positions match TRBD2. Germline CDR1 is MGHRA and CDR2 is YSYEKL. This CDR3 comprises 14 residues. The V segment lost 0 bases and the J segment 15 bases; nucleotides outside the gene matches: 8. CDR3 DNA sequence: TGCGCCAGCAGCCAAGACTCCGGGACTAGCGTGAGGTTCTTC. It yields the protein CASSQDSGTSVRFF.

This clonotype has only a few counts. V usage is TRBV24-1 and J usage is TRBJ2-2; D is possibly TRBD1 or TRBD2 (5 bases each). Looked up from germline, CDR1 is KGHDR and CDR2 is SFDVKD. The CDR3 has 17 residues. Trimming stripped 3 bases from V and 6 bases from J, with 19 bases between. The CDR3 DNA reads as TGTGCCACCAGTGATCCGGGACCAGGCATGGGTCCCGGGGAGCTGTTTTTT. This sequence encodes CATSDPGPGMGPGELFF.

This chain's CDR3 is CASTILGQGPGELFF. The DNA of the CDR3 is TGTGCCAGCACTATTTTGGGACAGGGGCCCGGGGAGCTGTTTTTT. The chain has TRBV12-3 or TRBV12-4 and TRBJ2-2; 10 nucleotides align to TRBD1. The CDR3 sequence is 15 residues long. Trimming at V came to 7 bases and at J to 6 bases, leaving 8 bases not matched to a gene.

The table lists this clonotype with a few counts. The rearrangement links TRBV3-1 to TRBJ1-1; D may be TRBD1 (5 bases). Trimming took off 1 base at V and 2 bases at J, with 8 bases between the two ends. The V gene's germline CDR1 is LGHDT and CDR2 YNNKEL (reference sequence). The CDR3 has 14 amino acids. CDR3 region: CASSQGGGNTEAFF. CDR3 in DNA: TGTGCCAGCAGCCAAGGTGGGGGAAACACTGAAGCTTTCTTT.

Concerning this clonotype itself: A read error may be the cause here, since a much bigger clone is one base away. V is TRBV15 and J is TRBJ2-3; D may be TRBD1 or TRBD2 (6 bases each). There are 17 residues in the CDR3. Germline CDR1 and CDR2: LNHNV and YYDKDF (reference sequence). CDR3 coding DNA: TGTGCCACCAGCAGAGATCGAGGGCCCGGGGGCACAGATACGCCGTATTTT. Encoded protein: CATSRDRGPGGTDTPYF.

The chain combines TRBV12-5 with TRBJ1-1; D perhaps matches TRBD1 (6 bases). V was clipped by 3 bases and J by 4 bases, with 21 bases between them. CDR3 length: 17 amino acids. Germline V gene sequence: CDR1 LGHNT, CDR2 FRNRAP. The CDR3 here is CASGFRGWGAARTEAFF. For the CDR3, the DNA is TGTGCTAGTGGTTTTCGAGGTTGGGGGGCAGCGCGCACTGAAGCTTTCTTT.

In its sample, this clonotype was seen many times. The CDR3 loop is CASSQDSGDPYEQYV. CDR3 coding DNA: TGCGCCAGCAGCCAAGATTCAGGGGACCCCTACGAGCAGTACGTC. J is TRBJ2-7 and V is TRBV4-1; D may be TRBD1 (6 bases). CDR3 length: 15 amino acids. V was pared by 0 bases and J by 2 bases, with 11 bases between. Germline V CDR1 and CDR2: MGHRA, YSYEKL.

This clonotype was counted ten times or more. The chain carries TRBV10-3 and TRBJ1-1; D may be TRBD1 (5 bases). The length of the CDR3 is 14 residues. The germline V gene has CDR1 ENHRY and CDR2 SYGVKD. Trimming removed 3 bases at V and 3 bases at J, with 11 bases between. The CDR3 coding sequence is TGTGCCATCAGTGACGGCCAGGGATACACTGAAGCTTTCTTT. This translates into CAISDGQGYTEAFF.